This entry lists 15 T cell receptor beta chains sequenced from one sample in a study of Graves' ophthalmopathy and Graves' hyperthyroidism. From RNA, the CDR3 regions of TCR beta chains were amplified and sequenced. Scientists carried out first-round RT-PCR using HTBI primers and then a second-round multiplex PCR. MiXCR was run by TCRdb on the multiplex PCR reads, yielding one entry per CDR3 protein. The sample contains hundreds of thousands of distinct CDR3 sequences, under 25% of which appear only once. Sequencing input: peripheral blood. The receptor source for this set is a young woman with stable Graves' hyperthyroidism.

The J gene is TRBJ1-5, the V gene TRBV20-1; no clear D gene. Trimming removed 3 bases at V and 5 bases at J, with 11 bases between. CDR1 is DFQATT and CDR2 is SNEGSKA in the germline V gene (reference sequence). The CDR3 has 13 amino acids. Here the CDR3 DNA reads TGCAGTGCTAGCGGTAGGGCCGATCAGCCCCAGCATTTT. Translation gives CSASGRADQPQHF.

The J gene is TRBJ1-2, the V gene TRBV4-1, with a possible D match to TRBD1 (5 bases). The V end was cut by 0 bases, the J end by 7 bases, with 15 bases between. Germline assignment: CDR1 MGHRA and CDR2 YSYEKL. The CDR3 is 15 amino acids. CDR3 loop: CASSQDRAGDGGYTF. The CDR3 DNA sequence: TGCGCCAGCAGCCAAGATCGGGCGGGGGACGGTGGCTACACCTTC.

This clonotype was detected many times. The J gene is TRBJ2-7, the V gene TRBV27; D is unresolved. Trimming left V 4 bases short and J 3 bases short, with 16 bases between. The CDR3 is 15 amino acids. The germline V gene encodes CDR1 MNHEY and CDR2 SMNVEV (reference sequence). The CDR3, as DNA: TGTGCCAGCAGTTCCGAAGCAGGAAGGAGCTACGAGCAGTACTTC. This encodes CASSSEAGRSYEQYF.

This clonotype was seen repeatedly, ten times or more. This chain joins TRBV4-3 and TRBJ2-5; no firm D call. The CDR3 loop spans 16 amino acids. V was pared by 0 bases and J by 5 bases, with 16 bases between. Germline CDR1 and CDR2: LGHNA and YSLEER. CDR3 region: CASSQDDVGVLETQYF. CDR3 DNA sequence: TGCGCCAGCAGCCAAGACGACGTTGGGGTGTTGGAGACCCAGTACTTC.

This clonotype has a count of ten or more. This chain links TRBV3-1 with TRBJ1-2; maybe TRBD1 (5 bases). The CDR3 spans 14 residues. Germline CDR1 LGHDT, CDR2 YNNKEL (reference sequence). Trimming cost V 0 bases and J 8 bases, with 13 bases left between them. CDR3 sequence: CASSQDLRGRGYTF. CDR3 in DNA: TGTGCCAGCAGCCAAGATTTGAGGGGTAGGGGCTACACCTTC.

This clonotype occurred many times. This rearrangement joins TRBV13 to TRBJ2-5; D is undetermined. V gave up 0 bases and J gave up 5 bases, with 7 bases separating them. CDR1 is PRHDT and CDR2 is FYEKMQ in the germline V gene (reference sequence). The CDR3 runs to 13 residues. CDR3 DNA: TGTGCCAGCAGCTTAGGCCTGAAGGAGACCCAGTACTTC. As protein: CASSLGLKETQYF.

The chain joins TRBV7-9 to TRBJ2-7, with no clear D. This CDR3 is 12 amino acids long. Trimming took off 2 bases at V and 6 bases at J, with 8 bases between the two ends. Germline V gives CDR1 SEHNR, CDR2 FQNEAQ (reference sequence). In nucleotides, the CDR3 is TGTGCCAGCAGCTTACAGTTTGGCGAGCAGTACTTC. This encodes CASSLQFGEQYF.

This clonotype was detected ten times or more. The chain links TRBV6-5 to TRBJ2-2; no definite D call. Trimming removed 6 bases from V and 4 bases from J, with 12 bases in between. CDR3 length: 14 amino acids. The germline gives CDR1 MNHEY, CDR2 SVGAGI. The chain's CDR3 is CASSPSVVTGELFF. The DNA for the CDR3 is TGTGCCAGCAGCCCCAGCGTGGTCACCGGGGAGCTGTTTTTT.

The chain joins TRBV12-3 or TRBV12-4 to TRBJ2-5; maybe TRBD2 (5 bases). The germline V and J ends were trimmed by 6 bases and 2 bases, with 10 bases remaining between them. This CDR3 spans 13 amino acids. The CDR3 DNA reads TGTGCCAGCAGGCTTGGGGAGCAAGAGACCCAGTACTTC. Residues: CASRLGEQETQYF.

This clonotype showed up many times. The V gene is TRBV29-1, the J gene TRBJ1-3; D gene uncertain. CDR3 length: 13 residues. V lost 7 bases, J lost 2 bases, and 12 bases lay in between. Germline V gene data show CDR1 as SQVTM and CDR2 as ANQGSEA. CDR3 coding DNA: TGCAGCGCTCAAGCAACAGCTGGAAACACCATATATTTT. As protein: CSAQATAGNTIYF.

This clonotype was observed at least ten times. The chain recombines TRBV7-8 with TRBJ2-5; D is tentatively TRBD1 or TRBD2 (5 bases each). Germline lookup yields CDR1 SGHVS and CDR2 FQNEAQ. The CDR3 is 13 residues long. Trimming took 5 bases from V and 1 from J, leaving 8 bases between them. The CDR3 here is CASSAGTQETQYF. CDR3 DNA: TGTGCCAGCAGCGCCGGGACCCAAGAGACCCAGTACTTC.

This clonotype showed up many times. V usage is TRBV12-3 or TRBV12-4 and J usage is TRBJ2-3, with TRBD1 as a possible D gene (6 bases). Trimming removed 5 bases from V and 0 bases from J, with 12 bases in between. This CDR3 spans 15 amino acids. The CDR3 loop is CASSQTGTSTDTQYF. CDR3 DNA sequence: TGTGCCAGCAGTCAAACCGGGACAAGCACAGATACGCAGTATTTT.

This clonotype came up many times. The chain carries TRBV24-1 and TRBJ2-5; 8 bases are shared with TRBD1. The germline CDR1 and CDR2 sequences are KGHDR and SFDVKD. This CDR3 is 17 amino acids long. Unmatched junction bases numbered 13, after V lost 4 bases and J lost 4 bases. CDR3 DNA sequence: TGTGCCACCAGTGACTCCGGTTTAACAGGGGGAGGAGAGACCCAGTACTTC. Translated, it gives CATSDSGLTGGGETQYF.

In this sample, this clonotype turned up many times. The CDR3 DNA sequence: TGTGCCAGTACCCCCTCGACAACTAACTATGGCTACACCTTC. Its translation is CASTPSTTNYGYTF. The chain uses TRBV19 and TRBJ1-2; no clear D gene. Trimming removed 7 bases at V and 0 bases at J, with 12 bases between. The CDR3 sequence is 14 residues long. Per germline, CDR1 LNHDA and CDR2 SQIVND (reference sequence).

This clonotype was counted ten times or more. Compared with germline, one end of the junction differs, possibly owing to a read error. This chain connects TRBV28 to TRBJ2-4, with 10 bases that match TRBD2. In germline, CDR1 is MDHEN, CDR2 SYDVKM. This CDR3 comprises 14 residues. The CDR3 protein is CASRPAGGLDIKYF. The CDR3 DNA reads TGTGCCAGCAGGCCAGCGGGAGGGTTGGACATTAAGTACTTC.